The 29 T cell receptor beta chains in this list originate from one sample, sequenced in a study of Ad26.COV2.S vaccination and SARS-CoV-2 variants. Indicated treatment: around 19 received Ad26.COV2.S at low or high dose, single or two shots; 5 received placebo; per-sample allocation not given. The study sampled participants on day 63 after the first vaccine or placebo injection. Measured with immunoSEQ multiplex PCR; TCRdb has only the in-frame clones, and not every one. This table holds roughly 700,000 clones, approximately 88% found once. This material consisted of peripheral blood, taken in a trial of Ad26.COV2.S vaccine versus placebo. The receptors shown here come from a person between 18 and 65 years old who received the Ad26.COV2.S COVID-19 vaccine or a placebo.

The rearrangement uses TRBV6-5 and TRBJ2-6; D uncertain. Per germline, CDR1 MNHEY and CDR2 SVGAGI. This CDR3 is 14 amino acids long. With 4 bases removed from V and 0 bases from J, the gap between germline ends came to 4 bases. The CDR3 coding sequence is TGTGCCAGCAGTTCTAACTCTGGGGCCAACGTCCTGACTTTC. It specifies CASSSNSGANVLTF.

The CDR3 reads CASSLEFREGYTF. In DNA form, the CDR3 reads TGTGCCAGCAGCCTCGAATTCAGGGAAGGCTACACCTTC. The V gene is TRBV3-1 (or the pseudogene TRBV3-2), the J gene TRBJ1-2, with D perhaps TRBD1 (5 bases). The germline V gene encodes CDR1 LGHDT and CDR2 YNNKEL (reference sequence). The length of the CDR3 is 13 residues. V lost 4 bases, J lost 8 bases, and 14 bases lay in between.

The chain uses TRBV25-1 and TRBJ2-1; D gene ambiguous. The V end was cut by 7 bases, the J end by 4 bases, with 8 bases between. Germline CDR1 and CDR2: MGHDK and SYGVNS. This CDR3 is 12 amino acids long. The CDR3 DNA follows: TGTGCCAGCAAAGGCAAATACAATGAGCAGTTCTTC. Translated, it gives CASKGKYNEQFF.

CDR3 amino acids: CASSIVRTGTTNEKLFF. The CDR3 coding sequence is TGTGCCAGTAGTATAGTACGGACAGGGACCACTAATGAAAAACTGTTTTTT. The J gene is TRBJ1-4, the V gene TRBV19, with TRBD1 identical over 8 bases. Germline V lookup: CDR1 LNHDA, CDR2 SQIVND (reference sequence). The CDR3 is 17 amino acids. J gave up 2 bases and V 1 base, and 6 bases lay outside the gene matches.

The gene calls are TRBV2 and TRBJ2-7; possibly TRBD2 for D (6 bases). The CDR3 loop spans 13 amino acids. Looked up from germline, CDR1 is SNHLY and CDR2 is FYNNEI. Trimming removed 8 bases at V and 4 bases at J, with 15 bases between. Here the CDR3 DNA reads TGTGCCAGCCGAAGACTAGGGATATACGAGCAGTACTTC. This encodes CASRRLGIYEQYF.

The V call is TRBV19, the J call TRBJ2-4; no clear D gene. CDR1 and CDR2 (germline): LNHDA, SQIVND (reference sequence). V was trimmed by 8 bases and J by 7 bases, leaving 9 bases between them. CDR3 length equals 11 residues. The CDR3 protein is CASGSRNIQYF. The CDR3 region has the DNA TGTGCCAGTGGCTCAAGGAACATTCAGTACTTC. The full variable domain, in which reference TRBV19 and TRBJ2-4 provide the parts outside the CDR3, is DGGITQSPKYLFRKEGQNVTLSCEQNLNHDAMYWYRQDPGQGLRLIYYSQIVNDFQKGDIAEGYSVSREKKESFPLTVTSAQKNPTAFYLCASGSRNIQYFGAGTRLSVL.

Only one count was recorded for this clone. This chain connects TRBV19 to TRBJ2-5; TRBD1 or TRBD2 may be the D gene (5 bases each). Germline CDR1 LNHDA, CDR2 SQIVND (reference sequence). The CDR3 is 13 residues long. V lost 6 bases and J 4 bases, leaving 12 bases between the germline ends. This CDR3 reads CASRPGPLETQYF. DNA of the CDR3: TGTGCCAGTAGGCCGGGACCCCTAGAGACCCAGTACTTC. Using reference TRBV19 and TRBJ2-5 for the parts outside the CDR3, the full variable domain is DGGITQSPKYLFRKEGQNVTLSCEQNLNHDAMYWYRQDPGQGLRLIYYSQIVNDFQKGDIAEGYSVSREKKESFPLTVTSAQKNPTAFYLCASRPGPLETQYFGPGTRLLVL.

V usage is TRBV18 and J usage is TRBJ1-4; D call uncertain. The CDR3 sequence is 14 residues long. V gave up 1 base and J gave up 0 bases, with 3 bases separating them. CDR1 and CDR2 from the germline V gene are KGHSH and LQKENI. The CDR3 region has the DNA TGTGCCAGCTCACCACAGGCAACTAATGAAAAACTGTTTTTT. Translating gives CASSPQATNEKLFF.

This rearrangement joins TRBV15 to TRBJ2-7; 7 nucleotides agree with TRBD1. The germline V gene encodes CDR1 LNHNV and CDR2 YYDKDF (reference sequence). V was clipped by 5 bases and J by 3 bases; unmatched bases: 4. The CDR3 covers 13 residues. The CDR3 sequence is CATSDRVSYEQYF. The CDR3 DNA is TGTGCCACCAGCGACAGGGTGAGCTACGAGCAGTACTTC.

The CDR3 sequence: CASSEEGLGPSTDTQYF. CDR3 DNA: TGTGCCAGCAGTGAAGAAGGTTTGGGACCGAGCACAGATACGCAGTATTTT. The rearrangement joins TRBV2 to TRBJ2-3, with D perhaps given as TRBD1 or TRBD2 (5 bases each). Trimming removed 1 base at V and 0 bases at J, with 14 bases between. The CDR3 loop spans 17 amino acids. Looked up from germline, CDR1 is SNHLY and CDR2 is FYNNEI. The variable domain in full, completed from reference TRBV2 and TRBJ2-3, reads EPEVTQTPSHQVTQMGQEVILRCVPISNHLYFYWYRQILGQKVEFLVSFYNNEISEKSEIFDDQFSVERPDGSNFTLKIRSTKLEDSAMYFCASSEEGLGPSTDTQYFGPGTRLTVL.

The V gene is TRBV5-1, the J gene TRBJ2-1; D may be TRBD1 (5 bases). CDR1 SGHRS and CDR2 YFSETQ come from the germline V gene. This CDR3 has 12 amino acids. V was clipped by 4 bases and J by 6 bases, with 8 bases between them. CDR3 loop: CASSHDSNEQFF. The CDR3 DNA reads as TGCGCCAGCAGCCATGACAGCAATGAGCAGTTCTTC.

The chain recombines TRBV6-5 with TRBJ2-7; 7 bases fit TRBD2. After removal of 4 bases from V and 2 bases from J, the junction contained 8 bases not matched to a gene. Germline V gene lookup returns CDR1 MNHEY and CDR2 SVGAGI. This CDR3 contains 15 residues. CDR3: CASSSLAAPTYEQYF. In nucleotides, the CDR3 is TGTGCCAGCAGTTCTCTAGCGGCTCCCACCTACGAGCAGTACTTC.

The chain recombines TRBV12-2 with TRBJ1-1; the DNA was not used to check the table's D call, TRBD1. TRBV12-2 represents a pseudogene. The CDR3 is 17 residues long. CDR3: CASRLKGFPGCKGETFF. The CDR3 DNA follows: TGTGCAAGTCGCTTAAAGGGTTTCCCAGGGTGCAAAGGCGAGACTTTCTTT.

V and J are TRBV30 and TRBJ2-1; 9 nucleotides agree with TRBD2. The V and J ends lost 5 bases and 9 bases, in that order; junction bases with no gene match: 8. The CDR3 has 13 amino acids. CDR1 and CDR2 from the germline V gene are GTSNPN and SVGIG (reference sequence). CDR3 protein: CAWAPTSGLEQFF. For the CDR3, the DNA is TGTGCCTGGGCACCGACTAGCGGCCTTGAGCAGTTCTTC.

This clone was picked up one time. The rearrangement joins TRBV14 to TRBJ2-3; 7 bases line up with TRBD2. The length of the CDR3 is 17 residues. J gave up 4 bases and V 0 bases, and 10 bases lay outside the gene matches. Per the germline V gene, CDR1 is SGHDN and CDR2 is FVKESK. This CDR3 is CASSQERGGSVADTQYF. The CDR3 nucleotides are TGTGCCAGCAGCCAAGAAAGGGGAGGGAGCGTTGCAGATACGCAGTATTTT.

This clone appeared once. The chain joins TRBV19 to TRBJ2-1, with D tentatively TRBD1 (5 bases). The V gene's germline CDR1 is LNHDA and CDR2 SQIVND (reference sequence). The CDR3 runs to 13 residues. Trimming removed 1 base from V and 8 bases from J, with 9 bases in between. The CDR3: CASSIGDSDEQFF. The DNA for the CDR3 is TGTGCCAGTAGTATAGGTGACAGTGATGAGCAGTTCTTC.

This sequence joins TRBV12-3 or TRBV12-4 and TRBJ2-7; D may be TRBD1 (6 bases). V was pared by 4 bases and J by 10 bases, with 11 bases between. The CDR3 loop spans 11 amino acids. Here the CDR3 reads CASSSGHYQYF. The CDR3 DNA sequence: TGTGCCAGCAGTTCGGGACATTACCAGTACTTC.

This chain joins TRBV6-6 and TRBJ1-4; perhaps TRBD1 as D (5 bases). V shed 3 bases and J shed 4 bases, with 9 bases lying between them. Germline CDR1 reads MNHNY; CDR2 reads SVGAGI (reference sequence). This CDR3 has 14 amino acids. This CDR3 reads CASSYRGDNEKLFF. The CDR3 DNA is TGTGCCAGCAGTTATCGAGGGGATAATGAAAAACTGTTTTTT.

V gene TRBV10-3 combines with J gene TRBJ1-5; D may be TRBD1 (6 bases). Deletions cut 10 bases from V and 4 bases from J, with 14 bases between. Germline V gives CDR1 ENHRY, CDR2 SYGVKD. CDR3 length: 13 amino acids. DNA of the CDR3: TGTGCCAGGGCCGGACAGCCAAATCAGCCCCAGCATTTT. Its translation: CARAGQPNQPQHF.

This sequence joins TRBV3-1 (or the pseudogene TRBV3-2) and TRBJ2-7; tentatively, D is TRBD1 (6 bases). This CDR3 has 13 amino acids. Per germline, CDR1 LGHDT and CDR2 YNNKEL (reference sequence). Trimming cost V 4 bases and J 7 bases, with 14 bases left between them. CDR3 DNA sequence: TGTGCCAGCAGCCTGCCGGGACACCTTGAGCAGTACTTC. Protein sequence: CASSLPGHLEQYF.

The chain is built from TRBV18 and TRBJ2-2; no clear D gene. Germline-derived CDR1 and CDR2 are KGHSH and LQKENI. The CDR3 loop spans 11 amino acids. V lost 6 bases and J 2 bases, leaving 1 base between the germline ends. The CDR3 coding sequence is TGTGCCAGCTCTAACACCGGGGAGCTGTTTTTT. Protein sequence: CASSNTGELFF.

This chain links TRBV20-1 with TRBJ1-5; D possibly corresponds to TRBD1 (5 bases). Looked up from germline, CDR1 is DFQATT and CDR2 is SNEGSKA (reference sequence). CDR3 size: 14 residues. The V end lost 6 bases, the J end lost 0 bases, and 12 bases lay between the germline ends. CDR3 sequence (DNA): TGCAGTGCCAGTACAGGTTATAGCAATCAGCCCCAGCATTTT. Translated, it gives CSASTGYSNQPQHF.

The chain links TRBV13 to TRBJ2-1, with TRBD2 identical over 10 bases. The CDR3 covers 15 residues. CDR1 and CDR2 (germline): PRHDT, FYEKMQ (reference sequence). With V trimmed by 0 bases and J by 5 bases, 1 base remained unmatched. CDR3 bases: TGTGCCAGCAGCTTAGGGCTAGCGGGGGACAATGAGCAGTTCTTC. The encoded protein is CASSLGLAGDNEQFF.

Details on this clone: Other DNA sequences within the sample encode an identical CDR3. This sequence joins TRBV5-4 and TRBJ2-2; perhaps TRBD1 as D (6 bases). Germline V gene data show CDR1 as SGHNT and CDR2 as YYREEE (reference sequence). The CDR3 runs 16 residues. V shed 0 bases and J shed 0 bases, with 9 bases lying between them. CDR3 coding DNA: TGTGCCAGCAGCTTGGCCAGGGGAGCGAACACCGGGGAGCTGTTTTTT. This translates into CASSLARGANTGELFF.

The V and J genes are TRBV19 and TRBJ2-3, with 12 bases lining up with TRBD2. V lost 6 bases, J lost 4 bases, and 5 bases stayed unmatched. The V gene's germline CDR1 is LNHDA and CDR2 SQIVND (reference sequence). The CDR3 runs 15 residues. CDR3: CASSLLAGGPDTQYF. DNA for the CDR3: TGTGCCAGTAGCCTCCTAGCGGGGGGGCCAGATACGCAGTATTTT.

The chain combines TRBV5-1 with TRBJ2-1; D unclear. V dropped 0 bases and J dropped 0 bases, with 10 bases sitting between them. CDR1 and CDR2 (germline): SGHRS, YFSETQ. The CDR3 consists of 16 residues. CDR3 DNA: TGCGCCAGCAGCTTGGCGACTGCTAGCTCCTACAATGAGCAGTTCTTC. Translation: CASSLATASSYNEQFF.

CDR3 protein: CASSGELVYEQYF. DNA of the CDR3: TGTGCCAGCAGCGGGGAACTCGTCTACGAGCAGTACTTC. The genes are TRBV2 and TRBJ2-7, with D possibly matching TRBD2 (5 bases). This CDR3 region has 13 residues. Trimming took off 6 bases at V and 3 bases at J, with 12 bases between the two ends. CDR1 and CDR2 (germline): SNHLY, FYNNEI.

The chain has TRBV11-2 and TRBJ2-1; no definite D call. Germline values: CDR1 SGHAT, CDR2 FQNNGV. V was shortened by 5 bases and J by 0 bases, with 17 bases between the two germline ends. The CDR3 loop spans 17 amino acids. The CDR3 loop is CASSPLHGRSSYNEQFF. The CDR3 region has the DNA TGTGCCAGCAGCCCCCTCCATGGCCGAAGCTCCTACAATGAGCAGTTCTTC.

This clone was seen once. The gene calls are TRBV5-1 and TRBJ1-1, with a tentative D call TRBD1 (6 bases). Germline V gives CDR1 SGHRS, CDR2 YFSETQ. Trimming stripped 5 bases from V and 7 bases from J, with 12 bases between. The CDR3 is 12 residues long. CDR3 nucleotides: TGCGCCAGCAGTACAGGGACCATTGAAGCTTTCTTT. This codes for CASSTGTIEAFF.